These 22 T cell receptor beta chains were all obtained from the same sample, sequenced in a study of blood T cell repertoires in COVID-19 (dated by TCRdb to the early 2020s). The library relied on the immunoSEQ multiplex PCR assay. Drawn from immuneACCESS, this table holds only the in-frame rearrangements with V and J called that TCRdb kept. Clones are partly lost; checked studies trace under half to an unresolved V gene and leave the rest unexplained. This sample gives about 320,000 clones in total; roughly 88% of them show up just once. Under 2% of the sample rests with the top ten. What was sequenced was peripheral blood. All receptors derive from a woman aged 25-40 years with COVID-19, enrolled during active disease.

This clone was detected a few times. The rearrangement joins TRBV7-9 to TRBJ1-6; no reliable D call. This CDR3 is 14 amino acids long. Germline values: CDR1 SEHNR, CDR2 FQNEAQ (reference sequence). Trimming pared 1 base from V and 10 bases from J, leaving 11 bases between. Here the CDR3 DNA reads TGTGCCAGCAGCTTAGTTACAGCCACCTCACCCCTCCACTTT. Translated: CASSLVTATSPLHF.

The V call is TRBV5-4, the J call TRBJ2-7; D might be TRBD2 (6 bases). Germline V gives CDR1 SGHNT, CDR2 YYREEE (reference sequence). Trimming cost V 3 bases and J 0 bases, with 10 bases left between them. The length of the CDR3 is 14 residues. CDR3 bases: TGTGCCAGCAGCTCTCGGGGGAGCTCCTACGAGCAGTACTTC. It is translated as CASSSRGSSYEQYF.

The CDR3 loop is CASSVLEDNEQFF. The CDR3 DNA follows: TGTGCCAGCAGTGTATTAGAGGACAATGAGCAGTTCTTC. J is TRBJ2-1 and V is TRBV11-3; no reliable D call. CDR1 and CDR2 from the germline V gene are SGHNT and YENEEA. CDR3 length: 13 amino acids. Trimming left V 6 bases short and J 5 bases short, with 11 bases between.

The CDR3 here is CASSQAERGTGYNEQFF. CDR3 DNA: TGTGCCAGCAGCCAAGCGGAGCGGGGTACAGGCTACAATGAGCAGTTCTTC. The J gene is TRBJ2-1, the V gene TRBV4-2, with TRBD2 matching over 7 bases. The CDR3 spans 17 residues. The J segment lost 3 bases and the V segment lost 1 base, leaving 9 bases of the junction unmatched. Per germline, CDR1 LGHNA and CDR2 YNFKEQ.

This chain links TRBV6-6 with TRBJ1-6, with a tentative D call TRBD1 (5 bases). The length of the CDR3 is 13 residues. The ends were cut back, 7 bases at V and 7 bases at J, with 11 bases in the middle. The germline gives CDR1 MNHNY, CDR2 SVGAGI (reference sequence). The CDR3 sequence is CASIPDRNSPLHF. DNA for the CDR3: TGTGCCAGCATCCCTGACAGAAATTCACCCCTCCACTTT.

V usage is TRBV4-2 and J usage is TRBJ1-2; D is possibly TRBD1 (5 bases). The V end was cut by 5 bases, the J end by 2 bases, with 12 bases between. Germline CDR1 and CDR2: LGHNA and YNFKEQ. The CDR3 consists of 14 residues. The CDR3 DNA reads TGTGCCAGCAGCGGCGCGGGGACCAACTATGGCTACACCTTC. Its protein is CASSGAGTNYGYTF.

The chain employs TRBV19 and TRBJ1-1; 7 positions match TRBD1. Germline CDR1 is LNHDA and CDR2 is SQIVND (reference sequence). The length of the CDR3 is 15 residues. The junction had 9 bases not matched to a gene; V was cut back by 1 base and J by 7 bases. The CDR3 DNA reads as TGTGCCAGTAGTATAGGGGGTCAGGGGGGCCTTGAAGCTTTCTTT. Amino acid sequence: CASSIGGQGGLEAFF.

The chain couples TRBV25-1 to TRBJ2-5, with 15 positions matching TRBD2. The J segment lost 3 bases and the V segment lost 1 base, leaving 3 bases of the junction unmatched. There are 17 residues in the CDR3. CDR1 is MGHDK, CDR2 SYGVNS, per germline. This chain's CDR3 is CASSELGLAGGKETQYF. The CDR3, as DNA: TGTGCCAGCAGTGAATTAGGACTAGCGGGGGGGAAAGAGACCCAGTACTTC.

The CDR3 DNA reads TGTGCCAGCAGCTTAGCGGGGGTAAACGAGCAGTACTTC. This sequence encodes CASSLAGVNEQYF. The V and J genes are TRBV11-3 and TRBJ2-7; D is possibly TRBD2 (6 bases). CDR3 length: 13 amino acids. CDR1 SGHNT and CDR2 YENEEA come from the germline V gene. V was pared by 1 base and J by 5 bases, with 9 bases between.

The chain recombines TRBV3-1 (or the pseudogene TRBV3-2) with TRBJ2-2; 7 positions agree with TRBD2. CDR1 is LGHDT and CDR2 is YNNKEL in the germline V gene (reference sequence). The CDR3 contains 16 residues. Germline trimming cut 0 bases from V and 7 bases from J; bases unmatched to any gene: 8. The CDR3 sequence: CASSQDSGPWGGELFF. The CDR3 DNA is TGTGCCAGCAGCCAAGATAGCGGGCCCTGGGGCGGGGAGCTGTTTTTT.

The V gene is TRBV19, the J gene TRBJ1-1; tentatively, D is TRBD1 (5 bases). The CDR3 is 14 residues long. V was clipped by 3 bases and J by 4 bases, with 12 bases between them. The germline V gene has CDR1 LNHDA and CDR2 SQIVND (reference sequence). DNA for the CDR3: TGTGCCAGTAGTATCGGGGGTCGCCCCACTGAAGCTTTCTTT. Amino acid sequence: CASSIGGRPTEAFF.

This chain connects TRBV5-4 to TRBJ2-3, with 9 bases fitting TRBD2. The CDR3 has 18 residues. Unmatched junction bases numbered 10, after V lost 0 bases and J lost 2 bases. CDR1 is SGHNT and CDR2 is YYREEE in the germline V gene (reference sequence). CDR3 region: CASSLASIAGAPTDTQYF. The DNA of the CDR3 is TGTGCCAGCAGCTTGGCCTCAATAGCGGGGGCCCCCACAGATACGCAGTATTTT.

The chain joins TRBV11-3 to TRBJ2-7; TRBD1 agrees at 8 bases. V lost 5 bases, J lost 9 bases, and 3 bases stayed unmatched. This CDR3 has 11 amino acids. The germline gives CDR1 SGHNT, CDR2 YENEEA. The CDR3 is CASSLDRGQYV. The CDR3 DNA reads TGTGCCAGCAGCCTCGACAGGGGGCAGTACGTC.

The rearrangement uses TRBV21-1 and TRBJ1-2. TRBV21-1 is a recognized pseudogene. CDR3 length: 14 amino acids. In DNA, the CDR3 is TGTGCCAGCAGCAAGTCCTACCCCAACTATGGCTACACCTTC. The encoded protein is CASSKSYPNYGYTF.

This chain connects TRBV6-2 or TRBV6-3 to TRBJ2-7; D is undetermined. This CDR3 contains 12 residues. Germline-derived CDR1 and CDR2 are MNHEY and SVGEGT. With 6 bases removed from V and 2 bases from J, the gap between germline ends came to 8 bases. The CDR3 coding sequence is TGTGCCAGCAGCCCCCGTACCTACGAGCAGTACTTC. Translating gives CASSPRTYEQYF.

CDR3 amino acids: CASSYGSSVAGELFF. CDR3 DNA: TGTGCCAGCAGTTATGGTTCTAGCGTTGCCGGGGAGCTGTTTTTT. The chain carries TRBV6-5 and TRBJ2-2; tentative D call: TRBD2 (6 bases). The CDR3 is 15 amino acids. With 3 bases removed from V and 6 bases from J, the gap between germline ends came to 14 bases. Germline V gives CDR1 MNHEY, CDR2 SVGAGI.

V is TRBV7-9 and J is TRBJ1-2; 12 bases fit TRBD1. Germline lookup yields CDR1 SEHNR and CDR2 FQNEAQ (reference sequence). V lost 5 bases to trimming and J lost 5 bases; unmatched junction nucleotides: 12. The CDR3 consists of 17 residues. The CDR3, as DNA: TGTGCCAGCAGCGCCTCGGGACAGGGGGCCACCAAGTATGGCTACACCTTC. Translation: CASSASGQGATKYGYTF.

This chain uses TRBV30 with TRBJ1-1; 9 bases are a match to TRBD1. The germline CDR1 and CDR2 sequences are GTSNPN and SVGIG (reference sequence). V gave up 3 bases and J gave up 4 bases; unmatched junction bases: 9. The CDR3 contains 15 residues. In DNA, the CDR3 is TGTGCCTGGAGGGTGGGACAGGGTGACCCCACTGAAGCTTTCTTT. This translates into CAWRVGQGDPTEAFF.

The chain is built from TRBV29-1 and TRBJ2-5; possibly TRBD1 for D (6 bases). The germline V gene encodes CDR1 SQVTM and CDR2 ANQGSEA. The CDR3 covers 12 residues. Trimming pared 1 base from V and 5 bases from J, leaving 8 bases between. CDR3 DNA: TGCAGCGTTGAAGGGACAGACGAGACCCAGTACTTC. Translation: CSVEGTDETQYF.

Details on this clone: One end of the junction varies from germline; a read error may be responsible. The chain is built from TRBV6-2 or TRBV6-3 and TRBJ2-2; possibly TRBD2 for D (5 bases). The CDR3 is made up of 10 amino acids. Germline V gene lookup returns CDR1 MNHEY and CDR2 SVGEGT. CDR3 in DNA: TGTGCCAGCAGCCCCCCGGGGTGTATTTTT. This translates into CASSPPGCIF.

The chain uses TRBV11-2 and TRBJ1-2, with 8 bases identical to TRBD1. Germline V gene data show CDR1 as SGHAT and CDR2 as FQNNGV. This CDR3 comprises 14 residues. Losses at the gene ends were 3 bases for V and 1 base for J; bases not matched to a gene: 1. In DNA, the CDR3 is TGTGCCAGCAGCTTTGGACAGGGTAACTATGGCTACACCTTC. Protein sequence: CASSFGQGNYGYTF.

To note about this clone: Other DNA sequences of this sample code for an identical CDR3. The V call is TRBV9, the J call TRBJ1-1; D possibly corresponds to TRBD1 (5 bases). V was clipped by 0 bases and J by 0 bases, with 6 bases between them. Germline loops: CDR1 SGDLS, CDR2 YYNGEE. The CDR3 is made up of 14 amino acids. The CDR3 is CASSVAGMNTEAFF. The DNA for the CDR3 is TGTGCCAGCAGCGTAGCAGGGATGAACACTGAAGCTTTCTTT.